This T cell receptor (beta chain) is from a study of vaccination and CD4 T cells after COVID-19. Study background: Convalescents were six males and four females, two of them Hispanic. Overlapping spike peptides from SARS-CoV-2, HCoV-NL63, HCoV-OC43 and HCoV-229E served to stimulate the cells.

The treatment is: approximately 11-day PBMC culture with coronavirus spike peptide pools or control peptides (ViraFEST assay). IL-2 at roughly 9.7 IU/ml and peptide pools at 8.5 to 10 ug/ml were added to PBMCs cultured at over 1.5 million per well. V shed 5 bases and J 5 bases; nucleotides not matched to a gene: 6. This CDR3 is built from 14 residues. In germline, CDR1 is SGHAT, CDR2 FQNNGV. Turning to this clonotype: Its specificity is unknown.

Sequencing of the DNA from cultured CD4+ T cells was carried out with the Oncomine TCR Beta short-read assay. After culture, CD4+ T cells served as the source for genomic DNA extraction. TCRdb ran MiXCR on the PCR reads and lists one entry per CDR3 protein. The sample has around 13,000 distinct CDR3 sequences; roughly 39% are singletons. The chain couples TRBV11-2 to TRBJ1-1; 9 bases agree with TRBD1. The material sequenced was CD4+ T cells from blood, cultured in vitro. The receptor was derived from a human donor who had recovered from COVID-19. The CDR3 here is CASSKRDRATEAFF. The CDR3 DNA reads TGTGCCAGCAGCAAGAGGGACAGGGCAACTGAAGCTTTCTTT.